This T cell receptor (beta chain) was captured by sequencing in a study of blood T cell repertoires in COVID-19. Overall study: Italy, Spain and the United States were the sources of the convalescent and acute COVID-19 samples.

The CDR3 loop spans 15 amino acids. V lost 3 bases to trimming and J lost 5 bases; unmatched junction nucleotides: 10. The germline V gene has CDR1 GTSNPN and CDR2 SVGIG (reference sequence). Profiled with immunoSEQ multiplex PCR; TCRdb holds only in-frame clones, not every one. The profile covers a few hundred thousand clones, with roughly four fifths appearing a single time and over 4.5% taken by the ten largest. This clone occurred once. The rearrangement uses TRBV30 and TRBJ1-5, with 7 positions matching TRBD1. This receptor was identified in a woman in her forties or fifties who had recovered from COVID-19. Input material: PBMCs or T cells enriched from blood (not recorded which). CDR3 residues: CAWSGGQAFYQPQHF. For the CDR3, the DNA is TGTGCCTGGAGCGGAGGACAGGCGTTTTATCAGCCCCAGCATTTT.